This is a list of T cell receptor beta chains from one sample in a study of beta chain features in type 1 diabetes. The assay was immunoSEQ multiplex PCR, and TCRdb's table has in-frame clones only and misses some. The sample has under 300,000 clones, more than 11% seen once. Material for sequencing was naive CD4+ T cells from blood. The receptor source for this set is a young man with type 1 diabetes. The CDR3 runs from the conserved cysteine through the conserved F or W. D genes are given only for firm matches. The size field is filled for only some rows; it gives once, few, many or a size class.

J gene: TRBJ2-1; D gene: TRBD2; clone size: -; V gene: TRBV5-4; CDR3 DNA: TGTGCCAGCAGCTCCGGGGGGGCCAGCCTGGAGGGGAGCTCCTACAATGAGCAGTTCTTC; CDR3 protein: CASSSGGASLEGSSYNEQFF
J gene: TRBJ2-4; D gene: -; clone size: -; V gene: TRBV5-1; CDR3 DNA: TGCGCCAGCAGCTTGGGATTGCTAGGCAAAAACATTCAGTACTTC; CDR3 protein: CASSLGLLGKNIQYF
J gene: TRBJ1-5; D gene: -; clone size: once; V gene: TRBV7-8; CDR3 DNA: TGTGCCAGCAGCTTAGTCCATCCGGTTGGCAGCGAAAGCCGCCAAAATCAGCCCCAGCATTTT; CDR3 protein: CASSLVHPVGSESRQNQPQHF
J gene: TRBJ1-1; D gene: -; clone size: few; V gene: TRBV7-6; CDR3 DNA: TGTGCCAGCAGCCACCGGGACACGAACTTGAACACTGAAGCTTTCTTT; CDR3 protein: CASSHRDTNLNTEAFF
J gene: TRBJ2-2; D gene: -; clone size: few; V gene: TRBV9; CDR3 DNA: TGTGCCAGCAGCGTAGGGGCAGGGTACTACACCGGGGAGCTGTTTTTT; CDR3 protein: CASSVGAGYYTGELFF
J gene: TRBJ2-5; D gene: -; clone size: -; V gene: TRBV7-2; CDR3 DNA: TGTGCCAGCAGCACCAGCGGTACGAGGCAAGAGACCCAGTACTTC; CDR3 protein: CASSTSGTRQETQYF
J gene: TRBJ1-3; D gene: TRBD1; clone size: -; V gene: TRBV5-4; CDR3 DNA: TGTGCCAGCAGCTATTACACCGGGACAGGTGGAAACACCATATATTTT; CDR3 protein: CASSYYTGTGGNTIYF
J gene: TRBJ2-5; D gene: TRBD1; clone size: -; V gene: TRBV5-1; CDR3 DNA: TGCGCCAGCAGCGAAAACAGGGGGAAAGAGACCCAGTACTTC; CDR3 protein: CASSENRGKETQYF
J gene: TRBJ2-1; D gene: -; clone size: -; V gene: TRBV28; CDR3 DNA: TGTGCCAGCAGTTTAAATTGGCAGGGTGGCTACAATGAGCAGTTCTTC; CDR3 protein: CASSLNWQGGYNEQFF
J gene: TRBJ2-1; D gene: -; clone size: -; V gene: TRBV5-6; CDR3 DNA: TGTGCCAGCGACCCACTGGGTCAACTAGGCTCTGGTGAGCAGTTCTTC; CDR3 protein: CASDPLGQLGSGEQFF
J gene: TRBJ1-1; D gene: -; clone size: -; V gene: TRBV4-2; CDR3 DNA: TGTGCCAGCAGCCCCCAGGGGCCGAACACTGAAGCTTTCTTT; CDR3 protein: CASSPQGPNTEAFF
J gene: TRBJ2-2; D gene: TRBD2; clone size: few; V gene: TRBV19; CDR3 DNA: TGTGCCGCCGTAGCGGGGGGAAACACCGGGGAGCTGTTTTTT; CDR3 protein: CAAVAGGNTGELFF
J gene: TRBJ2-7; D gene: -; clone size: few; V gene: TRBV2; CDR3 DNA: TGTGCCAGCAGACAGGGTAACGAGCAGTACTTC; CDR3 protein: CASRQGNEQYF
J gene: TRBJ2-1; D gene: -; clone size: few; V gene: TRBV25-1; CDR3 DNA: TGTGCCAGCAGTTCCTCCAGATCTCACAATGAGCAGTTCTTC; CDR3 protein: CASSSSRSHNEQFF
J gene: TRBJ1-2; D gene: -; clone size: -; V gene: TRBV19; CDR3 DNA: TGTGCCAGTAGTATTGGGATGGGGCGTTCTGATGGCTACACCTTC; CDR3 protein: CASSIGMGRSDGYTF
J gene: TRBJ1-2; D gene: -; clone size: -; V gene: TRBV4-1; CDR3 DNA: TGCGCCAGCAGCCAAGTCGGGCGGGGCTATGGCTACACCTTC; CDR3 protein: CASSQVGRGYGYTF
J gene: TRBJ2-5; D gene: TRBD2; clone size: -; V gene: TRBV11-2; CDR3 DNA: TGTGCCAGCAGCTCGGAAGGACGGGGGGGCTACCAAGAGACCCAGTACTTC; CDR3 protein: CASSSEGRGGYQETQYF
J gene: TRBJ2-7; D gene: TRBD2; clone size: few; V gene: TRBV30; CDR3 DNA: TGTGCCTGGAGTCTCTACATGTCGAGCGGGGGACCTTCCTACGAGCAGTACTTC; CDR3 protein: CAWSLYMSSGGPSYEQYF
J gene: TRBJ1-1; D gene: TRBD1; clone size: few; V gene: TRBV5-1; CDR3 DNA: TGCGCCAGCAGCTCTGGGACAGAAATAAGCACTGAAGCTTTCTTT; CDR3 protein: CASSSGTEISTEAFF
J gene: TRBJ2-3; D gene: -; clone size: few; V gene: TRBV5-4; CDR3 DNA: TGTGCCAGCAGCCACCTAGATGGAGGTGCCACAGATACGCAGTATTTT; CDR3 protein: CASSHLDGGATDTQYF
J gene: TRBJ1-1; D gene: -; clone size: few; V gene: TRBV29-1; CDR3 DNA: TGCAGCGTTGAAGGGGGGGGCTCCGTCTTT; CDR3 protein: CSVEGGGSVF
J gene: TRBJ2-7; D gene: -; clone size: many; V gene: TRBV21-1; CDR3 DNA: TGTGCCAGCACGGGGGAGACTCCCTACGAGCAGTACTTC; CDR3 protein: CASTGETPYEQYF
J gene: TRBJ2-1; D gene: TRBD1; clone size: -; V gene: TRBV7-9; CDR3 DNA: TGTGCCAGCAGCTCCGGGACAGGGGGAAATGAGCAGTTCTTC; CDR3 protein: CASSSGTGGNEQFF
J gene: TRBJ2-2; D gene: TRBD2; clone size: -; V gene: TRBV9; CDR3 DNA: TGTGCCAGCAGCGCAGATAGCGGGGGCTATTACACCGGGGAGCTGTTTTTT; CDR3 protein: CASSADSGGYYTGELFF
J gene: TRBJ2-3; D gene: TRBD2; clone size: -; V gene: TRBV4-2; CDR3 DNA: TGTGCCAGCAGCCCCGGGACTAGCGAAACAGATACGCAGTATTTT; CDR3 protein: CASSPGTSETDTQYF
J gene: TRBJ1-1; D gene: -; clone size: few; V gene: TRBV29-1; CDR3 DNA: TGCAGCGGGCGTCGGGGATTGGACACTGAAGCTTTCTTT; CDR3 protein: CSGRRGLDTEAFF
J gene: TRBJ1-4; D gene: -; clone size: -; V gene: TRBV6-5; CDR3 DNA: TGTGCCAGCAGTCTCGGAGGGTTGGATGAAAAACTGTTTTTT; CDR3 protein: CASSLGGLDEKLFF
J gene: TRBJ2-3; D gene: -; clone size: -; V gene: TRBV5-1; CDR3 DNA: TGCGCCAGCAGCAGTAGCGGAGAGAGCACAGATACGCAGTATTTT; CDR3 protein: CASSSSGESTDTQYF
J gene: TRBJ2-5; D gene: TRBD2; clone size: few; V gene: TRBV2; CDR3 DNA: TGTGCCAGCAACCAAGCCGGGACTAGCAGTGAGACCCAGTACTTC; CDR3 protein: CASNQAGTSSETQYF
J gene: TRBJ2-2; D gene: TRBD2; clone size: -; V gene: TRBV5-1; CDR3 DNA: TGCGCCAGCAGCTTCGGGGGGGCGTCCACCGGGGAGCTGTTTTTT; CDR3 protein: CASSFGGASTGELFF
J gene: TRBJ1-5; D gene: -; clone size: -; V gene: TRBV2; CDR3 DNA: TGTGCCAGCACCCAGGGCAGGGGCTACAATCAGCCCCAGCATTTT; CDR3 protein: CASTQGRGYNQPQHF
J gene: TRBJ2-6; D gene: -; clone size: -; V gene: TRBV6-1; CDR3 DNA: TGTGCCAGCAGTGAGCGGCTCATCAGCTCTGGGGCCAACGTCCTGACTTTC; CDR3 protein: CASSERLISSGANVLTF
J gene: TRBJ2-5; D gene: TRBD1; clone size: -; V gene: TRBV5-6; CDR3 DNA: TGTGCCAGCAGCTTACCGGGACAGGGAAGAGAGACCCAGTACTTC; CDR3 protein: CASSLPGQGRETQYF
J gene: TRBJ2-1; D gene: -; clone size: few; V gene: TRBV5-4; CDR3 DNA: TGTGCCAGCAGCTTGGCTCTAGCAGGGGTAGCGCAGTTCTTC; CDR3 protein: CASSLALAGVAQFF
J gene: TRBJ2-5; D gene: -; clone size: few; V gene: TRBV30; CDR3 DNA: TGTGCCTGGACATCGGGGAAAGAGACCCAGTACTTC; CDR3 protein: CAWTSGKETQYF
J gene: TRBJ2-7; D gene: -; clone size: -; V gene: TRBV7-8; CDR3 DNA: TGTGCCAGCAGCTCCGCCCCACAGGGATTCTACGAGCAGTACTTC; CDR3 protein: CASSSAPQGFYEQYF
J gene: TRBJ2-3; D gene: -; clone size: few; V gene: TRBV19; CDR3 DNA: TGTGCCAGTACCCACAGGGGAGGAAACGCAGATACGCAGTATTTT; CDR3 protein: CASTHRGGNADTQYF
J gene: TRBJ1-6; D gene: -; clone size: -; V gene: TRBV5-1; CDR3 DNA: TGCGCCAGCAGCTTGGTGGGCATCCCCAATGGTTCACCCCTCCACTTT; CDR3 protein: CASSLVGIPNGSPLHF
J gene: TRBJ2-2; D gene: -; clone size: few; V gene: TRBV9; CDR3 DNA: TGTGCCAGCAGCGTAACCAGCGGGAACACCGGGGAGCTGTTTTTT; CDR3 protein: CASSVTSGNTGELFF
J gene: TRBJ1-4; D gene: TRBD1; clone size: -; V gene: TRBV9; CDR3 DNA: TGTGCCAGCGCGGGACAGGGCCATGAAAAACTGTTTTTT; CDR3 protein: CASAGQGHEKLFF
J gene: TRBJ2-5; D gene: TRBD1; clone size: few; V gene: TRBV27; CDR3 DNA: TGTGCCAGCAGCCCCAGACGGTGGGACAGGGGGCGGCAGGAGGGAGAGACCCAGTACTTC; CDR3 protein: CASSPRRWDRGRQEGETQYF
J gene: TRBJ2-7; D gene: TRBD1; clone size: once; V gene: TRBV29-1; CDR3 DNA: TGCAGCGGGGGGCTGACAGGGAGTGAGCAGTACTTC; CDR3 protein: CSGGLTGSEQYF
J gene: TRBJ2-1; D gene: -; clone size: few; V gene: TRBV23-1; CDR3 DNA: TGCGCCAGCAGTCAATCTCGCAGGGACAATGAGCAGTTCTTC; CDR3 protein: CASSQSRRDNEQFF
J gene: TRBJ1-1; D gene: -; clone size: -; V gene: TRBV30; CDR3 DNA: TGTGCCTGGAGTGATACGGTGAACACTGAAGCTTTCTTT; CDR3 protein: CAWSDTVNTEAFF
J gene: TRBJ2-7; D gene: TRBD1; clone size: -; V gene: TRBV28; CDR3 DNA: TGTGCCAGCACCCTGTGGGACAGGGGGCGTCAGGAGCAGTACTTC; CDR3 protein: CASTLWDRGRQEQYF